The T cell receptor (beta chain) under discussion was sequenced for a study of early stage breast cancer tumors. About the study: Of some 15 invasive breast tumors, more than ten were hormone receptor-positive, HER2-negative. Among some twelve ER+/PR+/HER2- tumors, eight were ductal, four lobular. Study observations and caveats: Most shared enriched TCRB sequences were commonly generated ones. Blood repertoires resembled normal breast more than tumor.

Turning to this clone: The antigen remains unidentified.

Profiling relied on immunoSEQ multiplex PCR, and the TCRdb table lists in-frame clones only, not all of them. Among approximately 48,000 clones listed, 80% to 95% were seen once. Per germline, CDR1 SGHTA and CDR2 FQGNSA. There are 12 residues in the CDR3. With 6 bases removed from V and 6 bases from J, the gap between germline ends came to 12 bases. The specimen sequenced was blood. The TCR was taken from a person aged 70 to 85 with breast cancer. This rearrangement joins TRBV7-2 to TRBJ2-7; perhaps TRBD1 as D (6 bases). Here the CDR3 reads CASSQGPGEQYF. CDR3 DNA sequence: TGTGCCAGCAGTCAGGGGCCGGGCGAGCAGTACTTC.